This is a list of T cell receptor beta chains from one sample in a study of somatic mutations in cytotoxic T cells in rheumatoid arthritis. Profiled with immunoSEQ multiplex PCR; TCRdb holds only in-frame clones, not every one. The sample shows around 19,000 clones, 68% of them seen only once. The sequencing input was CD8+ T cells sorted from blood. These receptor sequences come from an adult with rheumatoid arthritis. Each CDR3 is given with its conserved first and last residue. D genes are given only for firm matches. Rows may omit the clone size; those that give it use once, few, many or a size class.

d_gene,j_gene,v_gene,abundance,CDR3aa,CDR3nt
-,TRBJ1-6,TRBV19,few,CASSIDSGSGSPLHF,TGTGCCAGTAGTATAGATTCGGGCAGTGGTTCACCCCTCCACTTT
TRBD1,TRBJ1-1,TRBV10-3,-,CAISESFSGTGRTEAFF,TGTGCCATCAGTGAGAGCTTCTCCGGGACAGGGAGGACTGAAGCTTTCTTT
-,TRBJ1-1,TRBV19,few,CASSIGRGEPQNTEAFF,TGTGCCAGTAGTATAGGGAGGGGAGAGCCCCAGAACACTGAAGCTTTCTTT
-,TRBJ2-1,TRBV28,few,CASSLYNEQFF,TGTGCCAGCAGTTTGTACAATGAGCAGTTCTTC
TRBD2,TRBJ2-7,TRBV7-6,-,CASSSSGGANEQYF,TGTGCCAGCAGCTCTAGCGGGGGGGCCAACGAGCAGTACTTC
-,TRBJ1-2,TRBV27,-,CASSLTSATYGYTF,TGTGCCAGCAGTTTAACATCCGCGACGTATGGCTACACCTTC
-,TRBJ1-1,TRBV4-3,-,CASSQTTGGNTEAFF,TGCGCCAGCAGCCAAACCACTGGGGGGAACACTGAAGCTTTCTTT
-,TRBJ2-1,TRBV20-1,-,CSADSYNEQFF,TGCAGTGCTGACAGTTACAATGAGCAGTTCTTC
-,TRBJ2-7,TRBV2,-,CASSHSLEVSKDEQYF,TGTGCCAGCAGCCACTCCCTAGAGGTTAGTAAGGACGAGCAGTACTTC
-,TRBJ1-1,TRBV4-1,-,CASSPIPTGGTEAFF,TGCGCCAGCAGCCCGATCCCGACAGGAGGAACTGAAGCTTTCTTT
TRBD1,TRBJ2-5,TRBV13,few,CASSLAGQGQETQYF,TGTGCCAGCAGCTTAGCTGGACAGGGCCAAGAGACCCAGTACTTC
-,TRBJ2-1,TRBV15,-,CATSRVAGNEQFF,TGTGCCACCAGCAGAGTTGCGGGGAATGAGCAGTTCTTC
TRBD1,TRBJ2-3,TRBV29-1,-,CSVAGQGSSDTQYF,TGCAGCGTAGCGGGACAGGGGAGTTCAGATACGCAGTATTTT
-,TRBJ1-1,TRBV15,-,CATSRDYQNTEAFF,TGTGCCACCAGCAGAGACTACCAGAACACTGAAGCTTTCTTT
-,TRBJ2-3,TRBV11-3,-,CASSLPQGTLGDTQYF,TGTGCCAGCAGCTTACCCCAGGGAACTTTGGGAGATACGCAGTATTTT
-,TRBJ1-2,TRBV6-6,-,CASSYSLNERGGYTF,TGTGCCAGCAGTTACTCGTTAAATGAGAGGGGCGGCTACACCTTC
-,TRBJ2-7,TRBV27,-,CASSLRDSYEQYF,TGTGCCAGCAGTCTCCGGGACTCCTACGAGCAGTACTTC
-,TRBJ2-5,TRBV7-3,-,CASSLTSGFQETQYF,TGTGCCAGCAGCTTAACTTCTGGGTTTCAGGAGACCCAGTACTTC
-,TRBJ1-6,TRBV5-4,-,CASTRGGNNSPLHF,TGTGCCAGCACCCGGGGAGGTAACAATTCACCCCTCCACTTT
TRBD2,TRBJ2-7,TRBV4-3,-,CASSHEGLAAEQYF,TGCGCCAGCAGCCACGAGGGACTAGCGGCCGAGCAGTACTTC
-,TRBJ1-6,TRBV2,few,CASLAEQGPLHF,TGTGCCAGCTTGGCCGAACAGGGTCCCCTCCACTTT
-,TRBJ2-2,TRBV7-3,few,CASSTQEVDTGELFF,TGTGCCAGCAGCACACAAGAAGTGGACACCGGGGAGCTGTTTTTT
TRBD1,TRBJ1-1,TRBV5-8,-,CASSWDRVVANTEAFF,TGTGCCAGCAGCTGGGACAGGGTAGTGGCGAACACTGAAGCTTTCTTT
TRBD2,TRBJ2-3,TRBV4-2,-,CASVAGGLGTQYF,TGTGCCAGCGTAGCGGGGGGGCTGGGTACGCAGTATTTT
-,TRBJ2-7,TRBV9,-,CASSVGGPYEQYF,TGTGCCAGCAGCGTAGGGGGCCCCTACGAGCAGTACTTC
-,TRBJ2-1,TRBV5-4,-,CASSWGAGTSEQFF,TGTGCCAGCAGCTGGGGGGCAGGGACCAGTGAGCAGTTCTTC
-,TRBJ2-5,TRBV18,-,CASSPPSAETQYF,TGTGCCAGCTCACCACCTAGCGCAGAGACCCAGTACTTC
TRBD2,TRBJ2-7,TRBV27,few,CASSFQLAGEQYF,TGTGCCAGCAGTTTTCAATTAGCGGGAGAGCAGTACTTC
-,TRBJ2-1,TRBV29-1,-,CSVGLVRRGASYNEQFF,TGCAGCGTTGGTCTCGTTCGTCGGGGGGCCTCCTACAATGAGCAGTTCTTC
TRBD1,TRBJ1-4,TRBV6-5,-,CASSSGTGNEKLFF,TGTGCCAGCAGCTCCGGGACAGGGAATGAAAAACTGTTTTTT
TRBD2,TRBJ2-1,TRBV6-5,-,CASSSRGGRNEQFF,TGTGCCAGCAGTTCCCGGGGGGGCCGGAATGAGCAGTTCTTC
-,TRBJ1-2,TRBV25-1,few,CASSTGDGYTF,TGTGCCAGCAGTACTGGGGATGGCTACACCTTC
TRBD1,TRBJ1-2,TRBV5-1,-,CASSDGTGGSLYGYTF,TGCGCCAGCAGCGATGGGACAGGGGGCTCATTATATGGCTACACCTTC
-,TRBJ2-7,TRBV6-5,-,CASSYSSGLYEQYF,TGTGCCAGCAGTTACTCGTCAGGGCTCTACGAGCAGTACTTC
TRBD1,TRBJ2-5,TRBV7-8,-,CASSLAGTVQETQYF,TGTGCCAGCAGCTTAGCGGGGACAGTACAAGAGACCCAGTACTTC
-,TRBJ1-2,TRBV6-6,-,CASRLSYGYTF,TGTGCCAGCAGACTCTCCTATGGCTACACCTTC
TRBD1,TRBJ1-2,TRBV27,-,CASSLIGTGGGYTF,TGTGCCAGCAGTTTAATTGGGACAGGGGGCGGCTACACCTTC
TRBD1,TRBJ1-1,TRBV19,-,CASSIDLYRGRDTEAFF,TGTGCCAGTAGTATAGATCTTTACAGGGGGAGGGACACTGAAGCTTTCTTT
TRBD1,TRBJ2-7,TRBV7-8,once,CASSLGQFYEQYF,TGTGCCAGCAGCTTGGGACAGTTCTACGAGCAGTACTTC
-,TRBJ1-1,TRBV19,once,CASSMQVYTEAFF,TGTGCCAGTAGTATGCAAGTCTACACTGAAGCTTTCTTT
-,TRBJ2-7,TRBV16,once,CASSQRIQTIYEQYF,TGTGCCAGCAGCCAGAGGATCCAGACCATCTACGAGCAGTACTTC
-,TRBJ2-5,TRBV4-1,-,CASSQDRGAEETQYF,TGCGCCAGCAGCCAAGATCGGGGGGCCGAAGAGACCCAGTACTTC
-,TRBJ2-2,TRBV27,-,CASSHGTLGELFF,TGTGCCAGCAGTCACGGGACCCTTGGGGAGCTGTTTTTT
-,TRBJ2-2,TRBV5-6,few,CASSLGLTGELFF,TGTGCCAGCAGCTTGGGGCTGACCGGGGAGCTGTTTTTT
-,TRBJ1-3,TRBV6-5,-,CASSIGGAGNTIYF,TGTGCCAGCAGTATCGGGGGGGCTGGAAACACCATATATTTT
TRBD2,TRBJ2-1,TRBV13,-,CASSLGLAPEQFF,TGTGCCAGCAGCCTTGGACTAGCCCCTGAGCAGTTCTTC
-,TRBJ1-1,TRBV4-3,-,CASSQGAMNTEAFF,TGCGCCAGCAGCCAAGGTGCTATGAACACTGAAGCTTTCTTT
TRBD1,TRBJ2-7,TRBV4-3,-,CASSQEDRGGYYEQYF,TGCGCCAGCAGCCAAGAGGACAGGGGTGGCTACTACGAGCAGTACTTC
-,TRBJ1-1,TRBV9,few,CASSVYESGNTEAFF,TGTGCCAGCAGCGTATACGAGTCGGGGAACACTGAAGCTTTCTTT
TRBD1,TRBJ1-6,TRBV7-9,-,CASSLYRGDNSPLHF,TGTGCCAGCAGCTTGTACAGGGGGGATAATTCACCCCTCCACTTT
-,TRBJ1-1,TRBV13,-,CASSLGTVNTEAFF,TGTGCCAGCAGCTTAGGGACAGTCAACACTGAAGCTTTCTTT